This entry is about one TCR beta chain. The CDR3 runs 13 residues. Germline assignment: CDR1 MNHEY and CDR2 SVGAGI. V was cut by 6 bases and J by 6 bases, with 12 bases left in between. In the original workflow: Nucleated cell counts were estimated from reference gene primer amplification. Sequencing was performed with immunoSEQ multiplex PCR; in TCRdb, only in-frame clones are kept and a portion is missing. The DNA gave D and trimming, while V, J and clone size come from that table. The sample yields under 75,000 clones, 75% to 90% seen once. This sample is drawn from a study of blood T cell repertoires in COVID-19. Study summary: The cDNA or gDNA used as material had been derived from T cells, B-cell-depleted T cells, or PBMCs.

This chain uses TRBV6-5 with TRBJ1-5; perhaps TRBD1 as D (6 bases). The material sequenced was peripheral blood. The receptor comes from a man under 40 with acute or convalescent COVID-19. CDR3 protein: CASSANRAQPQHF. DNA for the CDR3: TGTGCCAGCAGCGCAAACAGGGCTCAGCCCCAGCATTTT.